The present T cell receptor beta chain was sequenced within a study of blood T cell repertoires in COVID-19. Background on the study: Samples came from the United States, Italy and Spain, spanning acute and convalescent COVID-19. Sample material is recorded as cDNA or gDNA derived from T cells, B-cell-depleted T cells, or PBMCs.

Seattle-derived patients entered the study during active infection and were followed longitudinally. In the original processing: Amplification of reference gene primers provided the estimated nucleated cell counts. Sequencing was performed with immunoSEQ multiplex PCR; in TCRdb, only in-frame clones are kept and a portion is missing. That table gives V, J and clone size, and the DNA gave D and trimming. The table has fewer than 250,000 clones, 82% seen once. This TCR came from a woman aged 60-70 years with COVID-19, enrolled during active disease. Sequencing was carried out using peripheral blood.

In DNA, the CDR3 is TGTGCCAGCAGCCAAGATTTGCCCAGGGCCGCAGGGAATTCACCCCTCCACTTT. Amino acid sequence: CASSQDLPRAAGNSPLHF. The rearrangement links TRBV3-1 (or the pseudogene TRBV3-2) to TRBJ1-6; a possible D gene is TRBD1 (5 bases). V was cut by 0 bases and J by 7 bases, with 19 bases left in between. Looked up from germline, CDR1 is LGHDT and CDR2 is YNNKEL (reference sequence). The CDR3 length is 18 residues.